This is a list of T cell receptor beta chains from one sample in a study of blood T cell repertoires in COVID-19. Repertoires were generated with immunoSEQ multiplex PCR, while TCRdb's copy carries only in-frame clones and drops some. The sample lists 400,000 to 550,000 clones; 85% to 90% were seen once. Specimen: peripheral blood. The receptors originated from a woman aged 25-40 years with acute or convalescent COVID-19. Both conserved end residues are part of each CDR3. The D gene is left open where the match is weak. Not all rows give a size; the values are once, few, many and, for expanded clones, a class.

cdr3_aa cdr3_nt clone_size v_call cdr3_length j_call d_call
CASSQVGQGNGYTF TGTGCCAGCAGCCAAGTGGGGCAGGGAAATGGCTACACCTTC once TRBV3-1/TRBV3-2 14 TRBJ1-2 .
CASSLKRGGGDEQFF TGTGCCAGCAGCTTGAAAAGGGGCGGCGGGGATGAGCAGTTCTTC . TRBV5-4 15 TRBJ2-1 .
CASSAGGEQYF TGTGCCAGCAGCGCAGGGGGAGAGCAGTACTTC . TRBV7-6 11 TRBJ2-7 TRBD1
CASSQTGQDNEQFF TGCGCCAGCAGCCAGACGGGACAGGACAATGAGCAGTTCTTC . TRBV4-1 14 TRBJ2-1 TRBD1
CASSQNLGETQYF TGTGCCAGCAGCCAAAACCTCGGGGAGACCCAGTACTTC few TRBV14 13 TRBJ2-5 .
CASSFRGWDTEAFF TGTGCCAGCAGCTTCAGGGGCTGGGACACTGAAGCTTTCTTT . TRBV3-1/TRBV3-2 14 TRBJ1-1 .
CASSKCGTGNNEQFF TGTGCCAGCAGCAAATGCGGGACAGGGAACAATGAGCAGTTCTTC . TRBV21-1 15 TRBJ2-1 .
CASSLIGGGAENEQFF TGTGCCAGCAGCTTAATCGGCGGGGGGGCCGAAAATGAGCAGTTCTTC once TRBV7-3 16 TRBJ2-1 TRBD2
CASSPTRKANTGELFF TGTGCCAGCTCACCAACTAGAAAAGCGAACACCGGGGAGCTGTTTTTT . TRBV18 16 TRBJ2-2 .
CATSDLAGPSGGQETQYF TGTGCCACCAGTGATTTGGCCGGGCCTAGCGGGGGCCAAGAGACCCAGTACTTC once TRBV24-1 18 TRBJ2-5 TRBD2
CASSSDRQSRYTEAFF TGTGCCAGCAGCTCCGATCGACAAAGCCGGTACACTGAAGCTTTCTTT once TRBV7-9 16 TRBJ1-1 .
CASSWTGDNEQFF TGTGCCAGCAGTTGGACAGGGGATAATGAGCAGTTCTTC . TRBV6-5 13 TRBJ2-1 TRBD1
CSVVNRVALTEAFF TGCAGCGTTGTGAACAGGGTTGCCCTCACTGAAGCTTTCTTT . TRBV29-1 14 TRBJ1-1 .
CASTFATGVGNSPLHF TGTGCCAGCACCTTCGCGACAGGGGTGGGTAATTCACCCCTCCACTTT . TRBV11-1 16 TRBJ1-6 TRBD1
CASRPDRSPNVLSGNTIYF TGTGCCAGCCGGCCGGACAGGTCCCCCAACGTCCTCTCTGGAAACACCATATATTTT . TRBV27 19 TRBJ1-3 TRBD1
CASSFERSSYNEQFF TGTGCCAGCAGCTTCGAAAGGAGCTCCTACAATGAGCAGTTCTTC . TRBV7-9 15 TRBJ2-1 .
CASRRGTARSGGYSDTQYF TGCGCCAGCAGGAGGGGAACAGCTCGAAGCGGGGGGTACTCAGATACGCAGTATTTT . TRBV5-1 19 TRBJ2-3 TRBD2
CASSLTQRYYGYTF TGTGCCAGCAGCTTGACTCAGCGATATTATGGCTACACCTTC few TRBV5-6 14 TRBJ1-2 .
CASSERGRNTEAFF TGTGCCAGCAGTGAAAGGGGCAGGAACACTGAAGCTTTCTTT . TRBV2 14 TRBJ1-1 .
CASSISPGVGVGGYTF TGTGCCAGTAGTATAAGCCCCGGGGTCGGAGTTGGAGGCTACACCTTC . TRBV19 16 TRBJ1-2 .
CASSMTTGNEKLFF TGTGCCAGTAGTATGACGACAGGAAATGAAAAACTGTTTTTT . TRBV19 14 TRBJ1-4 .
CASSQVLLAGDTGELFF TGTGCCAGCAGCCAAGTTTTACTAGCGGGGGACACCGGGGAGCTGTTTTTT . TRBV4-2 17 TRBJ2-2 TRBD2
CASSSLGQGMGELFF TGTGCCAGCAGTTCTTTGGGACAGGGAATGGGGGAGCTGTTTTTT . TRBV7-3 15 TRBJ2-2 TRBD1